This entry lists 3 T cell receptor beta chains sequenced from one sample in a study of CD8+CD57+ T cells in acquired aplastic anemia. TCR beta VDJ and CDR3 profiles were obtained from a genomic DNA template. Each CDR3 protein is one row after TCRdb ran MiXCR on the reads. This table has fewer than 250,000 distinct CDR3 sequences, around half appearing once. Material: sorted CD4+, CD8+, or CD8+CD57+ T cells (not recorded which) from PBMCs. Receptors originate from a human donor in good health, serving as a control.

V is TRBV10-3 and J is TRBJ1-2; tentative D call: TRBD1 (6 bases). V lost 0 bases, J lost 3 bases, and 14 bases lay in between. The CDR3 totals 16 residues. Germline V CDR1 and CDR2: ENHRY, SYGVKD. For the CDR3, the DNA is TGTGCCATCAGTGAGTCGACGGGGGGGGCCCACTATGGCTACACCTTC. Amino acids: CAISESTGGAHYGYTF.

Many counts were recorded for this clonotype. The V gene is TRBV7-2, the J gene TRBJ2-7; the match to TRBD2 covers 12 bases. The germline V gene has CDR1 SGHTA and CDR2 FQGNSA. Trimming cost V 4 bases and J 3 bases; bases outside gene matches: 7. The CDR3 covers 16 residues. CDR3 sequence reads: CASSSTSGGQSYEQYF. Here the CDR3 DNA reads TGTGCCAGCAGCTCGACTAGCGGGGGCCAGAGCTACGAGCAGTACTTC.

The CDR3 loop is CASSPVVEGTVRETQYF. The CDR3 region has the DNA TGTGCCAGCAGCCCAGTCGTGGAGGGGACAGTGAGGGAGACCCAGTACTTC. The rearrangement uses TRBV7-9 and TRBJ2-5; a possible D gene is TRBD1 (7 bases). This CDR3 has 17 residues. Germline CDR1 reads SEHNR; CDR2 reads FQNEAQ (reference sequence). The V gene lost 5 bases and the J gene lost 5 bases, with 24 bases spanning the gap.